The 17 T cell receptor beta chains reported below all come from one sample, sequenced in a study of CD8 T cells in Susac syndrome. After extraction with the RNeasy kit, about 0.5 to 1 ug of the RNA was reverse transcribed using random hexamers. TCRdb analysed the immunoSEQ multiplex PCR reads with MiXCR anew, one entry per CDR3 protein. This table has roughly 110,000 distinct CDR3 sequences, approximately 93% appearing once. The sample comprised CD8+ T cells from PBMCs. The receptors originated from a human donor with Susac syndrome.

V is TRBV15 and J is TRBJ2-7; TRBD2 might be the D (7 bases). Trimming left V 8 bases short and J 3 bases short, with 17 bases between. The CDR3 length is 14 residues. Germline CDR1 is LNHNV and CDR2 is YYDKDF (reference sequence). The CDR3 loop reads CATGGGVNDYEQYF. Written as DNA, the CDR3 is TGTGCCACCGGAGGGGGGGTAAATGACTACGAGCAGTACTTC.

The chain has TRBV13 and TRBJ2-1, with TRBD1 matching 11 bases. After removal of 6 bases from V and 6 bases from J, the junction contained 7 bases not matched to a gene. The CDR3 is made up of 15 amino acids. The germline gives CDR1 PRHDT, CDR2 FYEKMQ (reference sequence). The DNA for the CDR3 is TGTGCCAGCAGACCCGGGACAGGGGGAATCAATGAGCAGTTCTTC. Amino acids: CASRPGTGGINEQFF.

This chain connects TRBV2 to TRBJ1-5; TRBD1 matches 8 bases. Trimming removed 2 bases from V and 5 bases from J; junction bases left unmatched: 8. The germline V gene encodes CDR1 SNHLY and CDR2 FYNNEI. This CDR3 contains 16 residues. CDR3 sequence reads: CASSEWDRQIYQPQHF. The CDR3 DNA reads as TGTGCCAGCAGTGAATGGGACAGGCAGATATATCAGCCCCAGCATTTT.

This sequence joins TRBV9 and TRBJ2-7; D might be TRBD1 (6 bases). CDR3 length: 17 residues. The V end was cut by 4 bases, the J end by 4 bases, with 24 bases between. The germline V gene encodes CDR1 SGDLS and CDR2 YYNGEE. CDR3 amino acids: CASSQPHRNRAKYEQYF. In DNA, the CDR3 is TGTGCCAGCAGCCAACCACACCGAAACAGGGCGAAATACGAGCAGTACTTC.

V is TRBV3-1 and J is TRBJ2-5, with 11 positions matching TRBD2. This CDR3 has 16 residues. The V gene's germline CDR1 is LGHDT and CDR2 YNNKEL (reference sequence). Trimming removed 4 bases from V and 0 bases from J; junction bases left unmatched: 4. CDR3 region: CASSRLTSGDQETQYF. The CDR3 nucleotides are TGTGCCAGCAGCCGCCTGACTAGCGGGGACCAAGAGACCCAGTACTTC.

The table lists this clonotype with a count of one. The V call is TRBV23-1, the J call TRBJ1-2, with D uncertain. Being an ORF, TRBV23-1 has a function that is uncertain. CDR3 size: 14 residues. The ends were cut back, 2 bases at V and 5 bases at J, with 12 bases in the middle. CDR3: CASSQVEGVYGYTF. CDR3 DNA sequence: TGCGCCAGCAGTCAAGTCGAGGGCGTTTATGGCTACACCTTC.

The chain combines TRBV5-4 with TRBJ1-6, with 12 positions matching TRBD1. The trim removed 4 bases at V and 9 bases at J, leaving 2 bases unmatched. CDR3 length: 14 amino acids. Germline V CDR1 and CDR2: SGHNT, YYREEE (reference sequence). The CDR3: CASSGTGGGSPLHF. The CDR3 nucleotides read TGTGCCAGCAGCGGGACAGGGGGCGGTTCACCCCTCCACTTT.

The sample holds one count of this clonotype. The V and J genes are TRBV27 and TRBJ2-7, with 7 bases identical to TRBD1. V shed 6 bases and J 6 bases; nucleotides not matched to a gene: 11. Germline V gene lookup returns CDR1 MNHEY and CDR2 SMNVEV (reference sequence). There are 14 residues in the CDR3. The CDR3 DNA reads TGTGCCAGCAGCCCCCCGGGACAGAACCCCGAGCAGTACTTC. It is translated as CASSPPGQNPEQYF.

This chain uses TRBV2 with TRBJ2-7; no definite D call. CDR3 size: 12 residues. The V end lost 7 bases, the J end lost 0 bases, and 7 bases lay between the germline ends. CDR1 is SNHLY, CDR2 FYNNEI, per germline. This chain's CDR3 is CASNEISYEQYF. DNA for the CDR3: TGTGCCAGCAACGAGATCTCCTACGAGCAGTACTTC.

The rearrangement links TRBV13 to TRBJ1-1; TRBD1 might be the D (6 bases). Germline V gives CDR1 PRHDT, CDR2 FYEKMQ (reference sequence). The CDR3 covers 14 residues. V lost 2 bases and J 1 base, leaving 8 bases between the germline ends. CDR3 protein: CASSLQGPNTEAFF. The CDR3 DNA reads as TGTGCCAGCAGCTTACAGGGGCCGAACACTGAAGCTTTCTTT. The whole variable domain, filled in from reference TRBV13 and TRBJ1-1, reads AAGVIQSPRHLIKEKRETATLKCYPIPRHDTVYWYQQGPGQDPQFLISFYEKMQSDKGSIPDRFSAQQFSDYHSELNMSSLELGDSALYFCASSLQGPNTEAFFGQGTRLTVV.

This chain joins TRBV6-1 and TRBJ2-6; D unclear. This CDR3 region has 15 residues. V shed 7 bases and J shed 0 bases, with 10 bases lying between them. Germline CDR1 is MNHNS and CDR2 is SASEGT. The CDR3, as DNA: TGTGCCAGCACCACGGGCCCCTCTGGGGCCAACGTCCTGACTTTC. It is translated as CASTTGPSGANVLTF.

This chain uses TRBV7-9 with TRBJ2-7, with 13 bases matching TRBD2. The CDR3 is 18 amino acids. Per the germline V gene, CDR1 is SEHNR and CDR2 is FQNEAQ (reference sequence). V shed 0 bases, J shed 2 bases, and the junction held 7 bases outside the gene matches. CDR3 sequence: CASSLATSGGPFTYEQYF. For the CDR3, the DNA is TGTGCCAGCAGCTTAGCGACTAGCGGGGGGCCCTTTACCTACGAGCAGTACTTC. Looking up the rest from reference TRBV7-9 and TRBJ2-7 gives the full variable domain: DTGVSQNPRHKITKRGQNVTFRCDPISEHNRLYWYRQTLGQGPEFLTYFQNEAQLEKSRLLSDRFSAERPKGSFSTLEIQRTEQGDSAMYLCASSLATSGGPFTYEQYFGPGTRLTVT.

V is TRBV11-2 and J is TRBJ1-4, with D hard to call. CDR3 length: 14 amino acids. Trimming took off 5 bases at V and 8 bases at J, with 15 bases between the two ends. Germline values: CDR1 SGHAT, CDR2 FQNNGV. The CDR3 region has the DNA TGTGCCAGCAGCCAATCGGGCCGGAGGGAAAAACTGTTTTTT. Protein sequence: CASSQSGRREKLFF.

This chain links TRBV27 with TRBJ1-6, with D possibly being TRBD1 (5 bases). This CDR3 has 14 amino acids. Trimming took off 5 bases at V and 5 bases at J, with 10 bases between the two ends. Germline CDR1 and CDR2: MNHEY and SMNVEV (reference sequence). The CDR3 is CASSVGHNNSPLHF. The CDR3 DNA follows: TGTGCCAGCAGTGTCGGACATAATAATTCACCCCTCCACTTT.

The CDR3: CASQGARGYTF. In DNA form, the CDR3 reads TGTGCCTCACAGGGGGCGAGGGGCTACACCTTC. The J gene is TRBJ1-2, the V gene TRBV2; 9 positions match TRBD1. The V gene end was trimmed by 11 bases and the J gene end by 8 bases; junction bases not matched to a gene: 6. The CDR3 sequence is 11 residues long. Germline V lookup: CDR1 SNHLY, CDR2 FYNNEI.

The chain uses TRBV29-1 and TRBJ2-2; D is unclear. The CDR3 spans 8 residues. Trimming shortened V by 5 bases and J by 11 bases, and 3 bases separated the two germline ends. Per germline, CDR1 SQVTM and CDR2 ANQGSEA. CDR3 bases: TGCAGCGTTAGAGAGCTGTTTTTT. This encodes CSVRELFF.

The V call is TRBV20-1, the J call TRBJ2-5; D is uncertain. The CDR3 consists of 14 residues. Between the trimmed V and J ends, which lost 0 bases and 4 bases, there was a span of 12 bases. CDR1 is DFQATT and CDR2 is SNEGSKA in the germline V gene (reference sequence). The CDR3 sequence is CSARDVVEVETQYF. CDR3 bases: TGCAGTGCTAGAGATGTTGTAGAAGTAGAGACCCAGTACTTC.